A selection of T cell receptor beta chains follows, all from one sample in a study of T cell repertoires in cytomegalovirus infection. TCRdb re-called the reads with MiXCR, one entry per CDR3 protein. The profile shows about 74,000 distinct CDR3 sequences, under 30% of them singletons. These receptors have no identified antigens. Sequenced material: CD8+ T cells from cultured PBMCs, taken from culture after CMV antigen stimulation. These receptors were collected from a human donor in good health (CMV status not recorded). Some clones in this sample may be carry-over from other donors' samples. Both conserved end residues are part of each CDR3. A D gene is named only where the DNA matches it firmly. Not every row has a clone size; where given, it reads once, few, many or a size class.

v_call: TRBV30; clone_size: few; j_call: TRBJ1-2; d_call: NA; cdr3_nt: TGTGCCGGCACCGGGACCGCGTTGGGATATGGCTACACCTTC; cdr3_aa: CAGTGTALGYGYTF
v_call: TRBV27; clone_size: NA; j_call: TRBJ1-6; d_call: NA; cdr3_nt: TGTGCCAGCAGTTTGTCACGGATCGATTCACCCCTCCACTTT; cdr3_aa: CASSLSRIDSPLHF
v_call: TRBV27; clone_size: few; j_call: TRBJ2-3; d_call: NA; cdr3_nt: TGTGCCAGCAGTTTATCGGTGTTTAGCACAGATACGCAGTATTTT; cdr3_aa: CASSLSVFSTDTQYF
v_call: TRBV2; clone_size: NA; j_call: TRBJ1-3; d_call: NA; cdr3_nt: TGTGCCAGCACGGGGGGGCGTCTCTCTGGAAACACCATATATTTT; cdr3_aa: CASTGGRLSGNTIYF
v_call: TRBV6-2/TRBV6-3; clone_size: few; j_call: TRBJ2-2; d_call: NA; cdr3_nt: TGTGCCAGCGCTCTTTATCTGAGGGCCACCGGGGAGCTGTTTTTT; cdr3_aa: CASALYLRATGELFF
v_call: TRBV15; clone_size: NA; j_call: TRBJ2-1; d_call: TRBD2; cdr3_nt: TGTGCCACCAGCAGAGCTCTAGCGGCCTACAATGAGCAGTTCTTC; cdr3_aa: CATSRALAAYNEQFF
v_call: TRBV7-9; clone_size: NA; j_call: TRBJ2-3; d_call: TRBD1; cdr3_nt: TGTGCCAGCACCCCACCCCGGGACAGGGAGTCCGTTACGCAGTATTTT; cdr3_aa: CASTPPRDRESVTQYF
v_call: TRBV6-6; clone_size: few; j_call: TRBJ1-2; d_call: NA; cdr3_nt: TGTGCCAGCAATCGGGAGTCCTATGGCTACACCTTC; cdr3_aa: CASNRESYGYTF
v_call: TRBV6-6; clone_size: many; j_call: TRBJ1-2; d_call: TRBD1; cdr3_nt: TGTGCCAGCAGTCCTACGGCGGACAGGGGGGATGGCTACACCTTC; cdr3_aa: CASSPTADRGDGYTF
v_call: TRBV12-3/TRBV12-4; clone_size: medium-sized; j_call: TRBJ2-7; d_call: NA; cdr3_nt: TGTGCCAGCAGCCCTACAGGGAACTCCTACGAGCAGTACTTC; cdr3_aa: CASSPTGNSYEQYF
v_call: TRBV19; clone_size: NA; j_call: TRBJ1-2; d_call: TRBD1; cdr3_nt: TGTGCCAGAAATCCCAGGGGGATGGTAGAGGGCTACACCTTC; cdr3_aa: CARNPRGMVEGYTF
v_call: TRBV6-6; clone_size: few; j_call: TRBJ2-1; d_call: TRBD1; cdr3_nt: TGTGCCAGCGGGATACAGGGGCCCGGATACAATGAGCAGTTCTTC; cdr3_aa: CASGIQGPGYNEQFF
v_call: TRBV4-1; clone_size: few; j_call: TRBJ1-5; d_call: NA; cdr3_nt: TGCGCCAGCAGCCAAGATCTGGGGCAGGGCGGAGGGAGCAATCAGCCCCAGCATTTT; cdr3_aa: CASSQDLGQGGGSNQPQHF
v_call: TRBV12-5; clone_size: few; j_call: TRBJ2-1; d_call: NA; cdr3_nt: TGTGCTAGTGGTCTAAACAATGAGCAGTTCTTC; cdr3_aa: CASGLNNEQFF
v_call: TRBV18; clone_size: NA; j_call: TRBJ1-1; d_call: NA; cdr3_nt: TGTGCCAGCTCACCACCGTCCACCTATGAAGCTTTCTTT; cdr3_aa: CASSPPSTYEAFF
v_call: TRBV4-1; clone_size: many; j_call: TRBJ2-7; d_call: NA; cdr3_nt: TGCGCCAGCAGCCAAGGCCCTGACAGATCTACCTACGAGCAGTACTTC; cdr3_aa: CASSQGPDRSTYEQYF
v_call: TRBV12-3/TRBV12-4; clone_size: NA; j_call: TRBJ2-5; d_call: NA; cdr3_nt: TGTGCCAGCAGTTTAGCAAATGAAGACCAAGAGACCCAGTACTTC; cdr3_aa: CASSLANEDQETQYF
v_call: TRBV6-2/TRBV6-3; clone_size: few; j_call: TRBJ2-7; d_call: NA; cdr3_nt: TGTGCCAGCAGTTACAGAGAAACAGGGAATTACGAGCAGTACTTC; cdr3_aa: CASSYRETGNYEQYF
v_call: TRBV6-6; clone_size: NA; j_call: TRBJ2-1; d_call: TRBD2; cdr3_nt: TGTGCCAGCAGTTACTCCGGGACTAGCGGGAGGTATACCTACAATGAGCAGTTCTTC; cdr3_aa: CASSYSGTSGRYTYNEQFF
v_call: TRBV7-2; clone_size: many; j_call: TRBJ1-1; d_call: NA; cdr3_nt: TGTGCCAGCAGCTTAGCGGGACTGAACACTGAAGCTTTCTTT; cdr3_aa: CASSLAGLNTEAFF
v_call: TRBV19; clone_size: NA; j_call: TRBJ2-2; d_call: NA; cdr3_nt: TGTGCCAGTAGTATGACTCCAGGGGAGGACACCGGGGAGCTGTTTTTT; cdr3_aa: CASSMTPGEDTGELFF
v_call: TRBV19; clone_size: few; j_call: TRBJ1-1; d_call: NA; cdr3_nt: TGTGCCAGTAGTCTAGGGAGGAACACTGAAGCTTTCTTT; cdr3_aa: CASSLGRNTEAFF
v_call: TRBV11-3; clone_size: few; j_call: TRBJ2-7; d_call: TRBD1; cdr3_nt: TGTGCCAGCAGCTCGGGACAGGGAGACTACGAGCAGTACTTC; cdr3_aa: CASSSGQGDYEQYF
v_call: TRBV12-3/TRBV12-4; clone_size: once; j_call: TRBJ1-1; d_call: NA; cdr3_nt: TGTGCCAGCAGTCCCAGGACGATCCTGAATGCTTTCTTT; cdr3_aa: CASSPRTILNAFF
v_call: TRBV7-6; clone_size: many; j_call: TRBJ1-5; d_call: NA; cdr3_nt: TGTGCCAGCAGCTTGGGACACGGCGGGAGCAATCAGCCCCAGCATTTT; cdr3_aa: CASSLGHGGSNQPQHF
v_call: TRBV7-6; clone_size: NA; j_call: TRBJ2-7; d_call: NA; cdr3_nt: TGTGCCAGCAGCTTACTGCAGGGTTTGAGGGAGCAGTACTTC; cdr3_aa: CASSLLQGLREQYF
v_call: TRBV12-3/TRBV12-4; clone_size: few; j_call: TRBJ1-1; d_call: TRBD1; cdr3_nt: TGTGCCAGCAGCATCCGGGACAGGGGAACTGAAGCTTTCTTT; cdr3_aa: CASSIRDRGTEAFF
v_call: TRBV7-3; clone_size: many; j_call: TRBJ2-5; d_call: TRBD2; cdr3_nt: TGTGCCAGCAGCTCTAGCGGGGCTGGAGAGACCCAGTACTTC; cdr3_aa: CASSSSGAGETQYF
v_call: TRBV3-1; clone_size: NA; j_call: TRBJ1-5; d_call: TRBD1; cdr3_nt: TGTGCCAGCAGCCGCGGGGGACAGGGGGCGAATCAGCCCCAGCATTTT; cdr3_aa: CASSRGGQGANQPQHF
v_call: TRBV10-3; clone_size: NA; j_call: TRBJ2-7; d_call: TRBD2; cdr3_nt: TGTGCCATCAGTGACGGGACTAGCGGGGGTCTCGAGCAGTACTTC; cdr3_aa: CAISDGTSGGLEQYF
v_call: TRBV4-2; clone_size: NA; j_call: TRBJ1-2; d_call: TRBD1; cdr3_nt: TGTGCCAGCAGCCAAGATAGTGGACAGGGGATCAGTTATGGCTACACCTTC; cdr3_aa: CASSQDSGQGISYGYTF
v_call: TRBV27; clone_size: NA; j_call: TRBJ2-5; d_call: NA; cdr3_nt: TGTGCCAGCAGGAGTCCAGGGATCCAAGAGACCCAGTACTTC; cdr3_aa: CASRSPGIQETQYF
v_call: TRBV18; clone_size: few; j_call: TRBJ2-3; d_call: NA; cdr3_nt: TGTGCCAGCTCACCACCGGACTACCGCACAGATACGCAGTATTTT; cdr3_aa: CASSPPDYRTDTQYF
v_call: TRBV27; clone_size: few; j_call: TRBJ2-7; d_call: NA; cdr3_nt: TGTGCCAGCAGTGCCCCCCCCTACGAGCAGTACTTC; cdr3_aa: CASSAPPYEQYF
v_call: TRBV27; clone_size: NA; j_call: TRBJ2-1; d_call: NA; cdr3_nt: TGTGCCAGCAGTGGGGGCGGAGGGCTTGAGCAGTTCTTC; cdr3_aa: CASSGGGGLEQFF
v_call: TRBV2; clone_size: NA; j_call: TRBJ2-1; d_call: NA; cdr3_nt: TGTGCCAGCAGTGAGAATGGGCTAGATAAATACAATGAGCAGTTCTTC; cdr3_aa: CASSENGLDKYNEQFF
v_call: TRBV6-5; clone_size: NA; j_call: TRBJ2-1; d_call: TRBD2; cdr3_nt: TGTGCCAGCAGCGCCGGGACTAGCGGGGGGGGGTACAATGAGCAGTTCTTC; cdr3_aa: CASSAGTSGGGYNEQFF
v_call: TRBV4-3; clone_size: NA; j_call: TRBJ2-6; d_call: NA; cdr3_nt: TGCGCCAGCAGCCAAGATGATCCGGGCCAGAGCTCTGGGGCCAACGTCCTGACTTTC; cdr3_aa: CASSQDDPGQSSGANVLTF
v_call: TRBV27; clone_size: few; j_call: TRBJ2-2; d_call: NA; cdr3_nt: TGTGCCAGCAGTCCGACATCAGGGGAGCTGTTTTTT; cdr3_aa: CASSPTSGELFF
v_call: TRBV5-1; clone_size: once; j_call: TRBJ2-7; d_call: NA; cdr3_nt: TGCGCCAGCTCCGGACAGCCCTACGAGCAGTACTTC; cdr3_aa: CASSGQPYEQYF
v_call: TRBV7-8; clone_size: few; j_call: TRBJ2-7; d_call: NA; cdr3_nt: TGTGCCAGCAGCCCGCCCGGGGGGCTAGAATTCTCCTACGAGCAGTACTTC; cdr3_aa: CASSPPGGLEFSYEQYF
v_call: TRBV4-1; clone_size: NA; j_call: TRBJ2-7; d_call: NA; cdr3_nt: TGCGCCAGCAGCCTCGATGGACGGCCCTACGAGCAGTACTTC; cdr3_aa: CASSLDGRPYEQYF
v_call: TRBV7-2; clone_size: many; j_call: TRBJ1-2; d_call: NA; cdr3_nt: TGTGCCAGCAGCTTAGATAGTCTCTATGGCTACACCTTC; cdr3_aa: CASSLDSLYGYTF
v_call: TRBV9; clone_size: NA; j_call: TRBJ1-1; d_call: TRBD1; cdr3_nt: TGTGCCAGCAGCGCGGGACAGGCGGTAGCTGAAGCTTTCTTT; cdr3_aa: CASSAGQAVAEAFF
v_call: TRBV28; clone_size: NA; j_call: TRBJ1-1; d_call: TRBD1; cdr3_nt: TGTGCCAGCACCTTAGCCAGGGGGTCGAACACTGAAGCTTTCTTT; cdr3_aa: CASTLARGSNTEAFF
v_call: TRBV11-2; clone_size: NA; j_call: TRBJ1-5; d_call: TRBD1; cdr3_nt: TGTGCCAGCAGCAAAACGACAGGGAATCAGCCCCAGCATTTT; cdr3_aa: CASSKTTGNQPQHF
v_call: TRBV7-3; clone_size: few; j_call: TRBJ2-1; d_call: NA; cdr3_nt: TGTGCCAGCAGCGCCGGGGGCTACAATGAGCAGTTCTTC; cdr3_aa: CASSAGGYNEQFF
v_call: TRBV27; clone_size: NA; j_call: TRBJ2-3; d_call: NA; cdr3_nt: TGTGCCAGCAGTTCTCCAGGCACAGATACGCAGTATTTT; cdr3_aa: CASSSPGTDTQYF
v_call: TRBV7-8; clone_size: many; j_call: TRBJ2-4; d_call: TRBD1; cdr3_nt: TGTGCCAGCAGCACAACCCCTGGACAGGGCGTCAAAAACATTCAGTACTTC; cdr3_aa: CASSTTPGQGVKNIQYF
v_call: TRBV6-1; clone_size: many; j_call: TRBJ2-2; d_call: NA; cdr3_nt: TGTGCCACCTACCCGGGACTGAACACCGGGGAGCTGTTTTTT; cdr3_aa: CATYPGLNTGELFF